The 14 T cell receptor beta chains below were found in one sample sequenced in a study of T cell repertoires in cytomegalovirus infection. Antigens for these TCRs are unknown. TCRdb re-called the reads with MiXCR, one entry per CDR3 protein. This sample carries hundreds of thousands of distinct CDR3 sequences, 29% of them seen once, and the ten largest clones take around 19%. The sample was cultured PBMCs, taken from culture after CMV antigen stimulation. Receptors originate from a human donor in good health (CMV status not recorded). Some clones in this sample may be carry-over from other donors' samples.

This clonotype appeared a few times. The rearrangement links TRBV7-4 to TRBJ2-1; TRBD1 is a possible D gene (5 bases). Trimming removed 2 bases at V and 4 bases at J, with 12 bases between. CDR3 length: 15 amino acids. Germline V CDR1 and CDR2: SGHVT, SQSDAQ. The CDR3 loop is CASSLQGVGYNEQFF. The CDR3 DNA reads as TGTGCCAGCAGCTTACAAGGGGTTGGTTACAATGAGCAGTTCTTC.

The chain employs TRBV11-2 and TRBJ2-3; unclear D gene. Germline V gives CDR1 SGHAT, CDR2 FQNNGV. The V gene lost 5 bases and the J gene lost 5 bases, with 14 bases spanning the gap. The CDR3 is 14 amino acids. The CDR3 DNA follows: TGTGCCAGCAGCCCAGCCCGACGAGGAGATACGCAGTATTTT. This gives the protein CASSPARRGDTQYF.

The CDR3 DNA reads as TGTGCCAGCAGTTACGGAAGGAAAAGTGAGCAGTTCTTC. Its protein is CASSYGRKSEQFF. The chain employs TRBV6-5 and TRBJ2-1; no definite D call. Trimming removed 2 bases at V and 9 bases at J, with 11 bases between. The V gene's germline CDR1 is MNHEY and CDR2 SVGAGI. The CDR3 totals 13 residues.

This chain links TRBV7-8 with TRBJ1-6; D is undetermined. Germline CDR1 SGHVS, CDR2 FQNEAQ. The CDR3 runs 17 residues. V shed 1 base and J shed 7 bases, with 17 bases lying between them. The CDR3 sequence is CASSLVAGGKGNSPLHF. Written as DNA, the CDR3 is TGTGCCAGCAGCTTAGTTGCGGGCGGTAAAGGCAATTCACCCCTCCACTTT.

This clonotype was seen once. The chain couples TRBV6-5 to TRBJ1-4; TRBD1 agrees at 7 bases. The germline V gene encodes CDR1 MNHEY and CDR2 SVGAGI. Trimming took 0 bases from V and 7 from J; bases not matched to a gene: 2. The CDR3 is made up of 14 amino acids. The CDR3 DNA is TGTGCCAGCAGTTACTCGACAGGGTCTGAAAAACTGTTTTTT. It encodes CASSYSTGSEKLFF.

Only a few counts were recorded for this clonotype. The chain employs TRBV19 and TRBJ2-1; 7 bases are shared with TRBD2. Trimming cost V 0 bases and J 1 base; bases outside gene matches: 3. The CDR3 spans 16 residues. Germline lookup yields CDR1 LNHDA and CDR2 SQIVND (reference sequence). The CDR3 coding sequence is TGTGCCAGTAGTATAGATGGCGGGAGTTCCTACAATGAGCAGTTCTTC. This translates into CASSIDGGSSYNEQFF.

The rearrangement uses TRBV20-1 and TRBJ1-2, with TRBD1 as a possible D gene (5 bases). The CDR3 sequence is 16 residues long. Germline V gives CDR1 DFQATT, CDR2 SNEGSKA (reference sequence). V gave up 0 bases and J gave up 1 base, with 15 bases separating them. CDR3 region: CSARDLGQDINYGYTF. DNA for the CDR3: TGCAGTGCTAGAGATTTGGGGCAAGATATTAACTATGGCTACACCTTC.

The rearrangement uses TRBV28 and TRBJ2-1; tentative D call: TRBD1 (6 bases). This CDR3 is 16 amino acids long. Trimming removed 6 bases from V and 6 bases from J, with 21 bases in between. Germline V gene lookup returns CDR1 MDHEN and CDR2 SYDVKM. The CDR3 sequence: CASSSMGQGYLNEQFF. CDR3 sequence (DNA): TGTGCCAGCAGCTCGATGGGGCAGGGGTATCTCAATGAGCAGTTCTTC.

V is TRBV19 and J is TRBJ2-1, with 11 bases that match TRBD2. The CDR3 totals 15 residues. V was clipped by 5 bases and J by 7 bases; unmatched bases: 7. Germline CDR1 and CDR2: LNHDA and SQIVND (reference sequence). The CDR3 loop reads CASSVTSGSRNEQFF. CDR3 DNA sequence: TGTGCCAGTAGTGTAACTAGCGGGAGTAGGAATGAGCAGTTCTTC.

This clonotype has just a few counts. V usage is TRBV7-2 and J usage is TRBJ2-1; 11 nucleotides align to TRBD2. This CDR3 has 14 amino acids. Germline V gene lookup returns CDR1 SGHTA and CDR2 FQGNSA. Trimming at V came to 1 base and at J to 10 bases, leaving 3 bases not matched to a gene. The CDR3 sequence is CASSLGASGGEQFF. Here the CDR3 DNA reads TGTGCCAGCAGCTTAGGGGCTAGCGGGGGGGAGCAGTTCTTC.

The chain combines TRBV7-9 with TRBJ1-2, with TRBD1 as a possible D gene (5 bases). The CDR3 spans 16 residues. Germline V CDR1 and CDR2: SEHNR, FQNEAQ (reference sequence). V lost 1 base, J lost 5 bases, and 17 bases lay in between. The CDR3 sequence: CASSLGSSGLVYGYTF. In nucleotides, the CDR3 is TGTGCCAGCAGCTTAGGGTCTTCAGGGCTGGTATATGGCTACACCTTC.

The chain joins TRBV4-1 to TRBJ1-1; 7 bases align to TRBD1. J gave up 1 base and V 6 bases, and 2 bases lay outside the gene matches. This CDR3 contains 13 residues. The germline V gene has CDR1 MGHRA and CDR2 YSYEKL. DNA for the CDR3: TGCGCCAGCAGGACAGGGCAGAACACTGAAGCTTTCTTT. Translation: CASRTGQNTEAFF.

The sample holds a few counts of this clonotype. The gene calls are TRBV27 and TRBJ2-3; 7 bases agree with TRBD2. The V gene's germline CDR1 is MNHEY and CDR2 SMNVEV (reference sequence). The CDR3 is made up of 14 amino acids. The ends lost 8 bases at V and 1 base at J; junction bases unmatched: 6. CDR3 in DNA: TGTGCCAGCTCGCGGGGGTCGCGCACAGATACGCAGTATTTT. Protein: CASSRGSRTDTQYF.

This clonotype was seen a few times. V usage is TRBV5-1 and J usage is TRBJ1-1; D remains ambiguous. The CDR3 extends over 14 amino acids. V shed 0 bases and J shed 3 bases, with 9 bases lying between them. Germline lookup yields CDR1 SGHRS and CDR2 YFSETQ. The CDR3 region is CASSLGGEDTEAFF. In DNA form, the CDR3 reads TGCGCCAGCAGCTTGGGGGGAGAAGACACTGAAGCTTTCTTT.